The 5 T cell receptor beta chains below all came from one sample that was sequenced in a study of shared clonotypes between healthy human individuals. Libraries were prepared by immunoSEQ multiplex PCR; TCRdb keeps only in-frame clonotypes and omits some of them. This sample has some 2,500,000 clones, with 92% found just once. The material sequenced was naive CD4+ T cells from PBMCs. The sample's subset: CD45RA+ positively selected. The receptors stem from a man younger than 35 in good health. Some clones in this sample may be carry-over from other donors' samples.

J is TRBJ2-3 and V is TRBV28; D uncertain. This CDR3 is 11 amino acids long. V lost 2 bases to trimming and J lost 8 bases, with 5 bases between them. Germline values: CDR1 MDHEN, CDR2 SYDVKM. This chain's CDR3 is CASSLLGTQYF. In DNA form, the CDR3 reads TGTGCCAGCAGTTTACTAGGTACGCAGTATTTT.

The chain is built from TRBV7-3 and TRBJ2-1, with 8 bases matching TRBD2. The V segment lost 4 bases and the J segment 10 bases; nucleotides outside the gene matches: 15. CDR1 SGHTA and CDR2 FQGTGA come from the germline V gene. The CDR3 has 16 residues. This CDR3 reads CASSSHPGTSSGEQFF. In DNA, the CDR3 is TGTGCCAGCAGCTCACACCCCGGGACTAGTTCAGGGGAGCAGTTCTTC.

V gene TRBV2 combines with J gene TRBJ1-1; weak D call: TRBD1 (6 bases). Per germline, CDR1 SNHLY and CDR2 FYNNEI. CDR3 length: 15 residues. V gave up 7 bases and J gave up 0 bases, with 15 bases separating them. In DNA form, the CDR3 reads TGTGCCAGCACCCAGGGGAGGGGTATGAACACTGAAGCTTTCTTT. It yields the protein CASTQGRGMNTEAFF. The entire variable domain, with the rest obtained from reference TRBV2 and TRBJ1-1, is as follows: EPEVTQTPSHQVTQMGQEVILRCVPISNHLYFYWYRQILGQKVEFLVSFYNNEISEKSEIFDDQFSVERPDGSNFTLKIRSTKLEDSAMYFCASTQGRGMNTEAFFGQGTRLTVV.

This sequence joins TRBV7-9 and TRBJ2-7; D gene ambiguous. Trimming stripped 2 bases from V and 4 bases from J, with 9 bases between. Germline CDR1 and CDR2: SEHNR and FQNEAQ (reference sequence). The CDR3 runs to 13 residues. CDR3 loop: CASSLSRFYEQYF. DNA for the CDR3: TGTGCCAGCAGCTTATCCCGCTTTTACGAGCAGTACTTC.

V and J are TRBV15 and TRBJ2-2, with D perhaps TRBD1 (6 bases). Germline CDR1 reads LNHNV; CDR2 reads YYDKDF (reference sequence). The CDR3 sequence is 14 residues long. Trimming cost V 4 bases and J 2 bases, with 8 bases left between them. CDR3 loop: CATSKDRNTGELFF. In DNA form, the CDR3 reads TGTGCCACCAGCAAGGACAGAAACACCGGGGAGCTGTTTTTT.